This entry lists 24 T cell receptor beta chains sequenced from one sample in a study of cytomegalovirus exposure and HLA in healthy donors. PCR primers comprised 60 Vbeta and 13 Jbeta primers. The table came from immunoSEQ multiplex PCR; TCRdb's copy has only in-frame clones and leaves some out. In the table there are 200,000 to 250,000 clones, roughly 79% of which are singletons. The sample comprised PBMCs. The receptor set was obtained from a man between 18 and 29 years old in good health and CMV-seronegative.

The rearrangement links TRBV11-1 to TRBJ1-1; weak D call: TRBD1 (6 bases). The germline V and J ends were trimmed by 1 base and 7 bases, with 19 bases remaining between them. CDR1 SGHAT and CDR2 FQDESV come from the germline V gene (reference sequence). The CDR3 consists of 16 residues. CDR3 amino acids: CASSLVQGSALGEAFF. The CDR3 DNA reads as TGTGCCAGCAGCTTAGTTCAGGGGTCCGCGTTGGGTGAAGCTTTCTTT.

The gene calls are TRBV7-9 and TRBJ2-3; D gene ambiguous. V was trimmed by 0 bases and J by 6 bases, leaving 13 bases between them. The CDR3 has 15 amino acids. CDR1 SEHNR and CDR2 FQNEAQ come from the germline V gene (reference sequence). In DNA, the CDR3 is TGTGCCAGCAGCTTAGCAACACCTGGTGTGGATACGCAGTATTTT. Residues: CASSLATPGVDTQYF.

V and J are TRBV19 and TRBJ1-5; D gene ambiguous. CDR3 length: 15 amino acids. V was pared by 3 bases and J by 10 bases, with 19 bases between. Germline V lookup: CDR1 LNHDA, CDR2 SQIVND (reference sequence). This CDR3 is CASSIVREIKEPQHF. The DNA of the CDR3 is TGTGCCAGTAGTATTGTTCGGGAAATAAAAGAACCCCAGCATTTT.

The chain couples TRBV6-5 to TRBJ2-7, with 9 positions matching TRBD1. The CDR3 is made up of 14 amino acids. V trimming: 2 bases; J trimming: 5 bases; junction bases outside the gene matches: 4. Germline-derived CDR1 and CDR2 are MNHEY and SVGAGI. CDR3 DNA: TGTGCCAGCAGTTACAGGACAGGGGCGAACGAGCAGTACTTC. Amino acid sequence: CASSYRTGANEQYF.

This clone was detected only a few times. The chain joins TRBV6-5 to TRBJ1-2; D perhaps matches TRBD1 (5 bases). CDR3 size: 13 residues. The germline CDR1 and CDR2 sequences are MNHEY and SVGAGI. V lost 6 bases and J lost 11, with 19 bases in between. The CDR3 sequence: CASSLQGGHAYTF. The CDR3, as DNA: TGTGCCAGCAGCCTCCAGGGAGGGCACGCGTACACCTTC.

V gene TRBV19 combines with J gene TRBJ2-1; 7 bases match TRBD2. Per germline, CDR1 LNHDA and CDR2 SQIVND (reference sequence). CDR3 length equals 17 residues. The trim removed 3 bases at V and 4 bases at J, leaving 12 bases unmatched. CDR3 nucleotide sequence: TGTGCCAGTAGTATCTACCGGGGAGCGGGGAGATACAATGAGCAGTTCTTC. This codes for CASSIYRGAGRYNEQFF.

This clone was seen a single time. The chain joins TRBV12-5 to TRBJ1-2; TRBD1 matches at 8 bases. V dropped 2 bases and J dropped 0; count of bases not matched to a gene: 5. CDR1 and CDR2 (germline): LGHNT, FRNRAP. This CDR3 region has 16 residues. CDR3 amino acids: CASGLWTGTTNYGYTF. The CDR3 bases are TGTGCTAGTGGTTTGTGGACAGGGACTACTAACTATGGCTACACCTTC.

As DNA, the CDR3 is TGTGCCAGCAGCTTAACTAGCGACACCTACGAGCAGTACTTC. Protein product: CASSLTSDTYEQYF. This chain links TRBV11-3 with TRBJ2-7; 7 bases agree with TRBD2. The germline gives CDR1 SGHNT, CDR2 YENEEA. This CDR3 has 14 amino acids. Trimming removed 2 bases from V and 2 bases from J; junction bases left unmatched: 3.

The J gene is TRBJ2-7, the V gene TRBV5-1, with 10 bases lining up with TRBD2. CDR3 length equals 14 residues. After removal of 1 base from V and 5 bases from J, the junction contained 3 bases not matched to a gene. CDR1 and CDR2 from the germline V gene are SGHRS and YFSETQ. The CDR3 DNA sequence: TGCGCCAGCAGCTTGAGCGGGGGGGCCGACGAGCAGTACTTC. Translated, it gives CASSLSGGADEQYF.

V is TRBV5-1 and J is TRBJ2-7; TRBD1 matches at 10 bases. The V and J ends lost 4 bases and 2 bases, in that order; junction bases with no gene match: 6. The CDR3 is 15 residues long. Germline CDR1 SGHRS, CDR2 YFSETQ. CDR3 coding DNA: TGCGCCAGCAGCGCTCCGGGACAGGGGACCTACGAGCAGTACTTC. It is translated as CASSAPGQGTYEQYF.

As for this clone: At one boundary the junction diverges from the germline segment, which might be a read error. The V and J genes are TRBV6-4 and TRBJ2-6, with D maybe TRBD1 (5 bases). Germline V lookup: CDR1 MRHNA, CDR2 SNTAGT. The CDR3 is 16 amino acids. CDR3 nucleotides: TGTGCCAGCAGTGAGGGCGAAAACTCTGGGGCCAACGTCCTGGCTTTC. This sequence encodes CASSEGENSGANVLAF.

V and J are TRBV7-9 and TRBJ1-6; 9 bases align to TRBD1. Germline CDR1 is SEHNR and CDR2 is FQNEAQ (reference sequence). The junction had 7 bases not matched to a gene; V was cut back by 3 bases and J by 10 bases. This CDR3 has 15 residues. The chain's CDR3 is CASSFRGTGNSPLHF. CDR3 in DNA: TGTGCCAGCAGCTTTCGAGGGACAGGGAACTCACCCCTCCACTTT. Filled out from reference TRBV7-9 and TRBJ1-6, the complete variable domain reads DTGVSQNPRHKITKRGQNVTFRCDPISEHNRLYWYRQTLGQGPEFLTYFQNEAQLEKSRLLSDRFSAERPKGSFSTLEIQRTEQGDSAMYLCASSFRGTGNSPLHFGNGTRLTVT.

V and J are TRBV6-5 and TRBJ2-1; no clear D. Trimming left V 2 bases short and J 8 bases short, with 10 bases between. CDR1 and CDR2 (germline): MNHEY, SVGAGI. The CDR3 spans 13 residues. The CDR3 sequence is CASSYKLWDEQFF. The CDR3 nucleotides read TGTGCCAGCAGTTACAAACTATGGGATGAGCAGTTCTTC.

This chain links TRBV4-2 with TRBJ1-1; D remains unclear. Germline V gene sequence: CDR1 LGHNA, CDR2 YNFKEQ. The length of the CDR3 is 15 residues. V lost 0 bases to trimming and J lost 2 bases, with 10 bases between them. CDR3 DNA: TGTGCCAGCAGCCAAGATCGTGGCAGAAACACTGAAGCTTTCTTT. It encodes CASSQDRGRNTEAFF.

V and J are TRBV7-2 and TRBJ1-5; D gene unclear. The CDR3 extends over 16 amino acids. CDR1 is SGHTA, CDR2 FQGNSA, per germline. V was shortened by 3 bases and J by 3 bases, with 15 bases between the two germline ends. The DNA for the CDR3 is TGTGCCAGCAGCTTTTCCCAGCCCCTAGACAATCAGCCCCAGCATTTT. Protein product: CASSFSQPLDNQPQHF. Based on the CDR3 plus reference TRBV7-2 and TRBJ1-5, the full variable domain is GAGVSQSPSNKVTEKGKDVELRCDPISGHTALYWYRQSLGQGLEFLIYFQGNSAPDKSGLPSDRFSAERTGGSVSTLTIQRTQQEDSAVYLCASSFSQPLDNQPQHFGDGTRLSIL.

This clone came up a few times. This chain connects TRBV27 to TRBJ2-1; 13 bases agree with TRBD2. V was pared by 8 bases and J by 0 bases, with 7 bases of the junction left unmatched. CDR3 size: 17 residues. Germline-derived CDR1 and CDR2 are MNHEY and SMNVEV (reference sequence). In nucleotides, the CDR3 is TGTGCCAGCGCTGGACTAGCGGGGGTGAGCTCCTACAATGAGCAGTTCTTC. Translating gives CASAGLAGVSSYNEQFF.

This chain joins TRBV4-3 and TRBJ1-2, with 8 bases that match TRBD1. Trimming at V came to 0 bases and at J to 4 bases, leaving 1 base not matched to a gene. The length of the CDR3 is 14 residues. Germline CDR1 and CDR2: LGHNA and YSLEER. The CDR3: CASSQEDRVYGYTF. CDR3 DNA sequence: TGCGCCAGCAGCCAAGAGGACAGGGTCTATGGCTACACCTTC.

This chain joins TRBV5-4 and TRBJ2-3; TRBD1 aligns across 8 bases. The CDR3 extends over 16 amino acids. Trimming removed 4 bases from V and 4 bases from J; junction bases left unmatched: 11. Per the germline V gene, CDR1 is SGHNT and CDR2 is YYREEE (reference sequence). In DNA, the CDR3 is TGTGCCAGCAGCCCTTGGACAGGGTACGGTGCAGATACGCAGTATTTT. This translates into CASSPWTGYGADTQYF.

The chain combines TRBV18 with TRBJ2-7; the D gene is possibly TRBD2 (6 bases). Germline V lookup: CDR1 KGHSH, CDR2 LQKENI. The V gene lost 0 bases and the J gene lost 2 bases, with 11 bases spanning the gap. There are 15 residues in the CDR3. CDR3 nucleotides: TGTGCCAGCTCACCACCAGCCGGGGGAACCTACGAGCAGTACTTC. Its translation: CASSPPAGGTYEQYF. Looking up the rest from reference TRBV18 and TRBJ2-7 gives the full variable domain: NAGVMQNPRHLVRRRGQEARLRCSPMKGHSHVYWYRQLPEEGLKFMVYLQKENIIDESGMPKERFSAEFPKEGPSILRIQQVVRGDSAAYFCASSPPAGGTYEQYFGPGTRLTVT.

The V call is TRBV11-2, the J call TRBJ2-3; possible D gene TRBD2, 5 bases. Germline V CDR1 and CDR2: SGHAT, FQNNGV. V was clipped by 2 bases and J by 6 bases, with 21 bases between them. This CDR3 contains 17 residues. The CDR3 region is CASSLRRTGAVGDTQYF. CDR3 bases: TGTGCCAGCAGCTTACGACGGACTGGAGCGGTGGGGGATACGCAGTATTTT. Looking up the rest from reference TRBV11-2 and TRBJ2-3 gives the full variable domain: EAGVAQSPRYKIIEKRQSVAFWCNPISGHATLYWYQQILGQGPKLLIQFQNNGVVDDSQLPKDRFSAERLKGVDSTLKIQPAKLEDSAVYLCASSLRRTGAVGDTQYFGPGTRLTVL.

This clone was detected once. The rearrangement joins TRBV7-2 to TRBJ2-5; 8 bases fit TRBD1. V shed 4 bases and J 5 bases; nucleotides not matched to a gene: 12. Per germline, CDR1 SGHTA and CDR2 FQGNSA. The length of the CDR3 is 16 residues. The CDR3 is CASSSTGQGLWETQYF. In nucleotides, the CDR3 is TGTGCCAGCAGCTCCACCGGACAGGGTCTATGGGAGACCCAGTACTTC.

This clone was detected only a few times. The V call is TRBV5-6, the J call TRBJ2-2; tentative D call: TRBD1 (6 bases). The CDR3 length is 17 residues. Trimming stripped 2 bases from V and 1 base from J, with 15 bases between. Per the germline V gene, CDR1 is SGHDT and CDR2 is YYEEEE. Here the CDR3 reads CASSLRVGQGNTGELFF. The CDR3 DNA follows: TGTGCCAGCAGCTTACGCGTGGGACAAGGGAACACCGGGGAGCTGTTTTTT.

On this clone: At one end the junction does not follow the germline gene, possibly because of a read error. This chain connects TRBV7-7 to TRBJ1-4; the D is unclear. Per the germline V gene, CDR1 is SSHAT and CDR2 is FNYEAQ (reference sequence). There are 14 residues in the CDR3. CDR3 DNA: TGTGCTAGCAGCATGGGAGCAACTAATGAAAAACTGTTTTTT. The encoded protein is CASSMGATNEKLFF.

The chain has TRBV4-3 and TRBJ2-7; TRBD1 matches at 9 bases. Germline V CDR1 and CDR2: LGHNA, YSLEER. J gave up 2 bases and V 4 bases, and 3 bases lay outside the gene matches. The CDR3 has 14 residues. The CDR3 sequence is CASSPWTGAYEQYF. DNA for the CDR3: TGCGCCAGCAGCCCTTGGACAGGGGCCTACGAGCAGTACTTC.